This is a list of T cell receptor beta chains from one sample in a study of STAT5B mutations in CD4+ large granular lymphocyte leukemia. Method: immunoSEQ multiplex PCR; TCRdb's copy keeps in-frame clones and lacks some. The sample has fewer than 25,000 clones, roughly 83% seen once; the top ten hold about 12%. The specimen sequenced was CD4+ T cells from blood buffy coats. The receptor source for this set is a human donor in good health. Both conserved end residues are part of each CDR3. D genes are given only for firm matches. The size entry is marked missing in some rows and otherwise reads once, few, many or a size class.

j_call cdr3_length clone_size v_call d_call cdr3_aa cdr3_nt
TRBJ1-4 15 - TRBV6-6 TRBD1 CASTEGAGGQGKLFF TGTGCCAGCACTGAGGGAGCAGGGGGACAGGGAAAACTGTTTTTT
TRBJ2-5 13 - TRBV11-2 - CASSSFAQETQYF TGTGCCAGCAGCTCATTTGCCCAGGAGACCCAGTACTTC
TRBJ2-5 14 - TRBV19 TRBD2 CASSTTSRLETQYF TGTGCCAGTAGTACGACTAGCAGGTTAGAGACCCAGTACTTC
TRBJ1-2 13 - TRBV10-2 TRBD1 CASSGQGATGYTF TGCGCCAGCAGTGGACAGGGAGCAACTGGCTACACCTTC
TRBJ2-7 13 - TRBV30 - CAWNKGGSYEQYF TGTGCCTGGAATAAAGGGGGGTCCTACGAGCAGTACTTC
TRBJ2-7 15 - TRBV5-6 - CASSRLAGLEDEQYF TGTGCCAGCAGCCGTCTAGCAGGACTCGAGGACGAGCAGTACTTC
TRBJ2-7 15 - TRBV9 - CASSVGNLETSEQYF TGTGCCAGCAGCGTAGGAAACCTTGAAACCAGCGAGCAGTACTTC
TRBJ1-1 13 - TRBV2 - CASSVDQGTEAFF TGTGCCAGCAGTGTGGATCAGGGCACTGAAGCTTTCTTT
TRBJ2-3 16 few TRBV15 - CATSRESSRSTDTQYF TGTGCCACCAGCAGAGAATCTTCCCGCAGCACAGATACGCAGTATTTT
TRBJ2-5 15 - TRBV10-3 TRBD2 CAIRSSGGGGETQYF TGTGCCATCAGGTCTAGCGGGGGTGGGGGAGAGACCCAGTACTTC
TRBJ2-5 16 - TRBV7-8 TRBD2 CASSLLAGGPEETQYF TGTGCCAGCAGCTTACTAGCGGGAGGGCCGGAAGAGACCCAGTACTTC
TRBJ2-4 16 once TRBV30 - CAWRVPGPWSKNIQYF TGTGCCTGGAGAGTTCCGGGACCCTGGTCCAAAAACATTCAGTACTTC
TRBJ2-1 13 - TRBV11-1 - CASSSSSYNEQFF TGTGCCAGCAGCTCTAGCAGCTACAATGAGCAGTTCTTC
TRBJ2-5 12 - TRBV30 - CAWGPEEETQYF TGTGCCTGGGGGCCGGAGGAGGAGACCCAGTACTTC
TRBJ2-2 16 - TRBV2 TRBD2 CASSEGLAANTGELFF TGTGCCAGCAGTGAAGGACTAGCGGCGAACACCGGGGAGCTGTTTTTT
TRBJ1-1 12 - TRBV10-3 - CAASGVNTEAFF TGTGCCGCCTCTGGGGTGAACACTGAAGCTTTCTTT
TRBJ1-2 12 - TRBV10-3 - CAIKGDRYGYTF TGTGCCATCAAGGGAGATCGCTATGGCTACACCTTC
TRBJ2-1 11 - TRBV6-1 - CASMSSYEQFF TGTGCCAGCATGTCTAGTTACGAGCAGTTCTTC
TRBJ2-5 13 - TRBV27 - CASSRGGWETQYF TGTGCCAGCAGTCGAGGGGGGTGGGAGACCCAGTACTTC
TRBJ1-2 12 - TRBV25-1 - CASSDSNYGYTF TGTGCCAGCAGCGACAGTAACTATGGCTACACCTTC
TRBJ1-1 12 - TRBV5-5 TRBD1 CASSTGTEEAFF TGTGCCAGCAGCACCGGGACAGAAGAAGCTTTCTTT
TRBJ1-2 14 - TRBV9 - CASSVEGLNYGYTF TGTGCCAGCAGCGTGGAGGGGTTGAACTATGGCTACACCTTC
TRBJ1-1 14 few TRBV5-4 - CASSLDRLNTEAFF TGTGCCAGCAGCTTGGACAGACTGAACACTGAAGCTTTCTTT
TRBJ1-3 14 - TRBV7-8 TRBD1 CASSPTGNGNTIYF TGTGCCAGCAGCCCGACAGGGAATGGAAACACCATATATTTT
TRBJ1-5 13 - TRBV12-5 TRBD1 CASGGQGNQPQHF TGTGCTAGTGGTGGACAGGGGAATCAGCCCCAGCATTTT
TRBJ1-1 15 - TRBV18 - CASSPRPGQNTEAFF TGTGCCAGCTCACCACGGCCAGGCCAGAACACTGAAGCTTTCTTT
TRBJ1-4 12 - TRBV14 - CASSQDRLALFF TGTGCCAGCAGCCAAGATCGGCTGGCACTGTTTTTT
TRBJ1-2 13 - TRBV6-1 - CASTRETEYGYTF TGTGCCAGCACCCGAGAGACGGAATATGGCTACACCTTC
TRBJ1-3 15 once TRBV29-1 - CSVEGDLQSQNTIYF TGCAGCGTAGAAGGGGACTTGCAGAGTCAAAACACCATATATTTT
TRBJ1-5 15 - TRBV2 TRBD1 CASSEEGRGSQPQHF TGTGCCAGCAGTGAAGAGGGCAGGGGGTCTCAGCCCCAGCATTTT
TRBJ1-5 15 - TRBV30 TRBD1 CAFTDRDRGLQPQHF TGTGCCTTTACCGACCGGGACAGGGGATTACAGCCCCAGCATTTT
TRBJ1-4 14 - TRBV10-3 - CAISDPRGGEKLFF TGTGCCATCAGTGATCCCCGGGGAGGAGAAAAACTGTTTTTT
TRBJ1-1 11 - TRBV20-1 - CSAEGFPAAFF TGCAGTGCTGAGGGGTTTCCCGCAGCTTTCTTT
TRBJ2-7 15 - TRBV19 TRBD2 CASSISASGSSEQYF TGTGCCAGTAGTATCTCCGCTAGCGGGAGCTCCGAGCAGTACTTC
TRBJ2-5 14 - TRBV29-1 - CSVVGRQGKETQYF TGCAGCGTTGTTGGGAGGCAGGGAAAAGAGACCCAGTACTTC
TRBJ1-2 12 - TRBV5-6 - CASSLRDYGYTF TGTGCCAGCAGCTTACGAGACTATGGCTACACCTTC
TRBJ2-7 12 - TRBV30 - CAWAGHSYEQYF TGTGCCTGGGCAGGGCACTCCTACGAGCAGTACTTC
TRBJ2-1 16 - TRBV14 TRBD2 CASSQDLLAGRNEQFF TGTGCCAGCAGCCAAGATTTACTAGCGGGAAGGAATGAGCAGTTCTTC
TRBJ1-2 20 - TRBV19 - CASSTLGSVVGFAQIYGYTF TGTGCCAGTAGTACCCTCGGGTCAGTGGTTGGATTTGCGCAGATCTATGGCTACACCTTC
TRBJ2-1 15 - TRBV2 TRBD2 CASSAQLAGLNEQFF TGTGCCAGCAGTGCCCAACTAGCGGGACTAAATGAGCAGTTCTTC
TRBJ1-2 12 - TRBV7-2 - CASSQSTEGYTF TGTGCCAGCAGCCAATCCACTGAAGGCTACACCTTC
TRBJ1-4 15 - TRBV6-6 - CASTLQRGANEKLFF TGTGCCAGCACCCTACAGCGAGGGGCTAATGAAAAACTGTTTTTT
TRBJ2-7 15 - TRBV23-1 TRBD2 CASSLQRGKTYEQYF TGCGCCAGCAGCCTACAGCGGGGGAAGACCTACGAGCAGTACTTC
TRBJ2-2 13 - TRBV29-1 - CSARGGNTGELFF TGCAGCGCCCGCGGTGGAAACACCGGGGAGCTGTTTTTT
TRBJ2-3 18 once TRBV9 - CASSVLGPTARSTDTQYF TGTGCCAGCAGCGTACTGGGACCAACAGCAAGGAGCACAGATACGCAGTATTTT
TRBJ2-3 15 once TRBV2 - CASSEQGGSTDTQYF TGTGCCAGCAGTGAACAGGGTGGTAGCACAGATACGCAGTATTTT
TRBJ2-5 15 - TRBV7-9 - CASRSRGPRGETQYF TGTGCCAGCAGGAGCCGGGGACCAAGAGGGGAGACCCAGTACTTC
TRBJ2-2 14 - TRBV11-2 - CASSFERQTGELFF TGTGCCAGCAGCTTCGAACGACAAACCGGGGAGCTGTTTTTT
TRBJ2-3 15 once TRBV9 - CASSAGSGRTDTQYF TGTGCCAGCAGCGCTGGGAGCGGCCGTACAGATACGCAGTATTTT
TRBJ2-7 15 - TRBV6-5 - CASRVREGSSYEQYF TGTGCCAGCAGGGTACGAGAGGGTAGCTCCTACGAGCAGTACTTC
TRBJ1-4 11 few TRBV2 - CASSQDEKLFF TGTGCCAGCAGTCAGGACGAAAAACTGTTTTTT
TRBJ1-1 13 few TRBV6-1 - CASSAGALTEAFF TGTGCCAGCAGTGCCGGGGCGCTTACTGAAGCTTTCTTT